This record concerns one TCR beta chain sequence. The target of this receptor is not known. Base qualities are missing; no much larger clone stands one base away. This record comes from a study of shared clonotypes between healthy human individuals (dated by TCRdb to about 2020). Notes on the research overall: The cohort included a few men and a couple of women between 18 and 49 years of age. For each donor, CD4 naive and CD4 memory were each run on three plates, CD8 naive on two plates, and CD8 memory on one plate. The study deeply sequenced blood TCR repertoires of several healthy adults to estimate repertoire size and the extent of clonotype sharing between individuals. Per donor, leukapheresis produced somewhere between about 0.9 and 9 billion PBMCs. Different laboratories and diverse techniques were used to prepare libraries and sequence TCR repertoires, to increase sequencing depth and limit assay-specific biases. The paper's findings and limits, for the study overall: Naive subsets generally had larger estimated clonotype richness than memory subsets did. Because the study included only a small number of donors, the genetic and exposure-history diversity represented was limited. Incomplete sequencing was indicated by rarefaction of sorted-subset datasets, despite the large sequencing depth. Compared with non-shared clonotypes, the clonotypes found in all four sorted-subset donors had higher generation probabilities. Pairwise subsampling led to the expectation that sequencing depth would affect the degree of clonotype sharing among donors. Roughly 5% of naive CD4, 3.5% of naive CD8, 2.3% of memory CD4, and around 0.42% of memory CD8 clonotypes were shared across several donors. Only blood was sampled, and tissue TCR repertoires likely differ from those in blood.

The CDR3 runs 15 residues from the cysteine to the phenylalanine. Here the CDR3 DNA is all that survives: 45 bases in frame from base 1. From the germline V gene, CDR1 is WSHSY and CDR2 is SAAADI. The junction carries 12 bases between V and J, which are trimmed by 0 bases and 5 bases respectively. Using the deep immunoSEQ assay, multiplex PCR amplified TCR CDR3 regions from genomic DNA. For each cell subset, the extracted genomic DNA was distributed evenly across all wells of several immunoSEQ 96-well plates, and each plate served as one replicate. For sorted subsets, roughly 0.2 ug genomic DNA, equal to 25,000 to 35,000 T cell genomes, was loaded into each replicate PCR. Purified libraries were measured with a Qubit 3.0 fluorometer, size-checked on a Bioanalyzer 2100, and measured again with the KAPA Library Quantification kit. Every immunoSEQ 96-well plate was sequenced on a separate single-read 150-cycle Illumina NextSeq 550 flow cell. Processing in the source paper ran as follows. Because the immunoSEQ output held only junctional sequences and lacked quality scores, the filtering could not match the filtering applied to full-length reads. To assign V/J genes and CDR3, sequences were annotated against IMGT germline references using PyIR, a Python wrapper for IgBLAST v1.9. Any read was removed if the V/J assignment was weak (E-value above 1e-6), the CDR3 was missing, or the read contained stop codons, out-of-frame junctions, or ambiguous translated residues. V3J clonotypes were defined as sequences sharing the same inferred V gene, J gene, and CDR3 amino acid sequence. To compute the percentage overlap between repertoires, the number of shared unique clonotypes was divided by the size of the smaller repertoire. RTK rarefaction, the Chao1 estimator, and Recon v2.1 estimates of unobserved clonotypes were used to assess repertoire richness. OLGA was used to compute generation probabilities for all TCRbeta clonotypes that the gDNA method yielded from four donors. TCRdb stores this immuneACCESS table with in-frame sequences only. Part of the clones is absent; in the studies checked, under half of the shortfall reflects unresolved V genes, and no reason is known for the rest. V and J calls and clone size are given by that table; D and trimming were obtained from the DNA. The sample table contains over a million clones; only one count was recorded for roughly 97% of them. The ten most abundant clones make up 1.2% of the sample.

The donors were healthy, HIV-negative adults who had no recently reported acute infections or vaccinations. Only Caucasian adults living in Nashville, Tennessee, USA were represented among the donors. CD4+ T cells were enriched by magnetic negative selection; naive cells were then positively selected on CD45RA, and the negative fraction formed the memory subset. Blood was obtained by leukapheresis, after which PBMCs were separated by Ficoll-Histopaque density gradient centrifugation and cryopreserved in liquid nitrogen vapor phase. Analytical flow cytometry was used to check the purity and quantity of each magnetically sorted T cell population. From each sorted fraction, genomic DNA was isolated and quantified by UV absorbance on a Nanodrop 2000c.

The sequence was obtained from a man aged 25 to 40 in good health. The V and J genes are TRBV10-2 and TRBJ2-3, with no reliable assignment of the D segment. The source material was naive CD4+ T cells sorted from blood. The cell subset or site label on this specimen signifies: CD45RA+ positively selected. The DNA sequence is given as TGCGCCAGCAGTGAGTCGTCTAGTGATCTAGATACGCAGTATTTT. It translates as CASSESSSDLDTQYF.